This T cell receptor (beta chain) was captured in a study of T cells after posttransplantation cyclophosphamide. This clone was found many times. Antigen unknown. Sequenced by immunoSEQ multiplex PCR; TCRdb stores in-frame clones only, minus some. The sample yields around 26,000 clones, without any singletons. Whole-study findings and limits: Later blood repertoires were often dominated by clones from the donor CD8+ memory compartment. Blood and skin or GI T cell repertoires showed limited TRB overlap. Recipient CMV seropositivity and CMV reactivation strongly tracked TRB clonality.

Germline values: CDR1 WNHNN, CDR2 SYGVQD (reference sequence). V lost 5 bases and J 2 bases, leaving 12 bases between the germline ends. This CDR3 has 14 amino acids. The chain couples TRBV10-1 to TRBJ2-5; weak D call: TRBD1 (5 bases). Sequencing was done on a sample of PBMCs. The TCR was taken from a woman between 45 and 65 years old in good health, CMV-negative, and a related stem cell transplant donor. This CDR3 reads CASSPDTLQETQYF. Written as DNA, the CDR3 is TGCGCCAGCAGTCCGGACACCTTACAAGAGACCCAGTACTTC.